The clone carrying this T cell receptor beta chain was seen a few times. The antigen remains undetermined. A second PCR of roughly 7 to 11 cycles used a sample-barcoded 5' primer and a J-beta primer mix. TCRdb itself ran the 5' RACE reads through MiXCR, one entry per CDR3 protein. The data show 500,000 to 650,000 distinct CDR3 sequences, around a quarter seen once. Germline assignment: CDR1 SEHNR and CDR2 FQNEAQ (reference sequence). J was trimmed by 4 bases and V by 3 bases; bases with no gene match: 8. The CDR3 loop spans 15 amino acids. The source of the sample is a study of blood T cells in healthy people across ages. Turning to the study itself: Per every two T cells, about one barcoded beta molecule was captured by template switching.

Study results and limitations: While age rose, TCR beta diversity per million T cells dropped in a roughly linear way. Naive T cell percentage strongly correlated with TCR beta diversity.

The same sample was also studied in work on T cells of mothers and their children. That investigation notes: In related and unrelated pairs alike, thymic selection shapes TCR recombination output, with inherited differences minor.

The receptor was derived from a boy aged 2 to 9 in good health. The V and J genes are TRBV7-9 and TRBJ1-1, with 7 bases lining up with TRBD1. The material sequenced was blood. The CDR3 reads CASSFALQGITEAFF. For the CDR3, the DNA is TGTGCCAGCAGCTTTGCCCTACAGGGGATCACTGAAGCTTTCTTT.